This TCR beta chain was identified during a study of blood T cell repertoires in COVID-19. Across the study: PBMCs, B-cell-depleted T cells, or T cells provided the cDNA or gDNA that made up the material.

The cohort comprised adults aged roughly 18 to 95 years residing in 20 to 30 US areas. Two negative PCRs, clearance, or symptom resolution had been documented for recovered Cohort 3 donors. Germline V gene data show CDR1 as SGHDN and CDR2 as FVKESK. The CDR3 consists of 14 residues. Trimming removed 4 bases from V and 10 bases from J; junction bases left unmatched: 6. Authors' methods: Reference gene primer amplification gave estimated nucleated cell counts. Profiled with immunoSEQ multiplex PCR; TCRdb holds only in-frame clones, not every one. Clone size and V and J calls were adopted from that table, with D and trimming inferred from the DNA. Of some 350,000 clones listed, around 87% are singletons.

The chain combines TRBV14 with TRBJ1-6; TRBD1 aligns across 8 bases. The receptor was isolated from a woman aged 30 to 39 who had recovered from COVID-19. What was sequenced was PBMCs or T cells enriched from blood (not recorded which). The CDR3 protein is CASSPNRGRSPLHF. In nucleotides, the CDR3 is TGTGCCAGCAGCCCTAACAGGGGGAGGTCACCCCTCCACTTT. Variable domain in full (rest from reference TRBV14 and TRBJ1-6): EAGVTQFPSHSVIEKGQTVTLRCDPISGHDNLYWYRRVMGKEIKFLLHFVKESKQDESGMPNNRFLAERTGGTYSTLKVQPAELEDSGVYFCASSPNRGRSPLHFGNGTRLTVT.